These 9 T cell receptor beta chains were all obtained from the same sample, sequenced in a study of blood T cell repertoires in COVID-19. Produced via immunoSEQ multiplex PCR; TCRdb's table is partial and in-frame only. The sample includes tens of thousands of clones, approximately 86% seen only once; the top ten take roughly 8%. Source material: peripheral blood. All receptors come from a man older than 75 with active or convalescent COVID-19.

CDR3 in DNA: TGTGCCAGTAGTATCCGGGACACGTCTGAAAAACTGTTTTTT. Translating gives CASSIRDTSEKLFF. The chain links TRBV19 to TRBJ1-4; D is possibly TRBD1 (6 bases). Germline V gives CDR1 LNHDA, CDR2 SQIVND (reference sequence). V was trimmed by 3 bases and J by 7 bases, leaving 12 bases between them. This CDR3 spans 14 amino acids.

CDR3 in amino acids: CAWYPGLAGGPDTQYF. The CDR3 bases are TGTGCCTGGTATCCGGGACTAGCGGGAGGGCCAGATACGCAGTATTTT. This chain joins TRBV30 and TRBJ2-3, with TRBD2 matching 16 bases. Germline V CDR1 and CDR2: GTSNPN, SVGIG (reference sequence). There are 16 residues in the CDR3. Trimming removed 5 bases from V and 4 bases from J; junction bases left unmatched: 6.

The CDR3 loop is CASSSLRVPNEKLFF. CDR3 nucleotides: TGTGCCAGCAGTAGTTTGAGGGTACCTAATGAAAAACTGTTTTTT. The chain has TRBV2 and TRBJ1-4, with D unclear. The CDR3 is made up of 15 amino acids. Trimming removed 5 bases at V and 3 bases at J, with 13 bases between. The germline V gene has CDR1 SNHLY and CDR2 FYNNEI.

V gene TRBV7-8 combines with J gene TRBJ1-1; TRBD1 matches at 8 bases. V dropped 5 bases and J dropped 3; count of bases not matched to a gene: 11. The CDR3 totals 16 residues. Germline V gene data show CDR1 as SGHVS and CDR2 as FQNEAQ. The DNA of the CDR3 is TGTGCCAGCAGCCGGGAGGTCGGACAGGGTGACACTGAAGCTTTCTTT. Its protein product is CASSREVGQGDTEAFF.

This clone has a single count. The chain combines TRBV9 with TRBJ1-1, with 7 nucleotides matching TRBD1. Per the germline V gene, CDR1 is SGDLS and CDR2 is YYNGEE. J gave up 0 bases and V 3 bases, and 5 bases lay outside the gene matches. The CDR3 is 15 residues long. As DNA, the CDR3 is TGTGCCAGCAGCGCCAAGACAGGGATGAACACTGAAGCTTTCTTT. This encodes CASSAKTGMNTEAFF.

This clone showed up just once. V and J are TRBV6-1 and TRBJ1-2; D unclear. The germline V gene encodes CDR1 MNHNS and CDR2 SASEGT. Trimming removed 5 bases from V and 4 bases from J, with 5 bases in between. CDR3 length: 11 residues. The CDR3 sequence is CASSSIYGYTF. The CDR3 DNA sequence: TGTGCCAGCAGTTCAATCTATGGCTACACCTTC.

This rearrangement joins TRBV14 to TRBJ1-3; maybe TRBD1 (6 bases). The CDR3 loop spans 14 amino acids. Deletions cut 4 bases from V and 4 bases from J, with 11 bases between. Per germline, CDR1 SGHDN and CDR2 FVKESK. The CDR3 is CASSPRGYGNTIYF. In DNA form, the CDR3 reads TGTGCCAGCAGCCCCAGGGGTTACGGAAACACCATATATTTT.

This clone was counted a single time. The genes are TRBV5-4 and TRBJ1-3, with D unresolved. V was trimmed by 0 bases and J by 4 bases, leaving 14 bases between them. Germline CDR1 reads SGHNT; CDR2 reads YYREEE (reference sequence). CDR3 length: 16 amino acids. The CDR3 DNA reads as TGTGCCAGCAGCTTGGGGCAGGCCCCAACCGGAAACACCATATATTTT. Translated, it gives CASSLGQAPTGNTIYF.

This rearrangement joins TRBV7-2 to TRBJ1-4; 7 bases align to TRBD1. In germline, CDR1 is SGHTA, CDR2 FQGNSA. The V segment lost 1 base and the J segment 8 bases; nucleotides outside the gene matches: 7. The CDR3 is 15 residues long. The CDR3 spells CASSLGGQRGEKLFF. The CDR3 coding sequence is TGTGCCAGCAGCTTAGGGGGACAGAGAGGAGAAAAACTGTTTTTT.